This T cell receptor (beta chain) was recovered during a study of blood T cell repertoires in COVID-19. In the study overall: Spain, Italy and the United States supplied samples that represented acute and convalescent COVID-19. PBMCs, B-cell-depleted T cells, or T cells were the source of the cDNA or gDNA that made up the material.

Authors' processing steps: The authors estimated nucleated cell counts from reference gene primer amplification. Here immunoSEQ multiplex PCR was the method, and the copy in TCRdb shows in-frame clones only, minus some. V and J calls and clone size come straight from that table; D and trimming were deduced from the DNA. Of around 300,000 clones listed, approximately 91% are singletons. This CDR3 is 14 amino acids long. Between the trimmed V and J ends, which lost 3 bases and 3 bases, there was a span of 12 bases. CDR1 is SGHTA, CDR2 FQGNSA, per germline. The sequence was collected from a middle-aged woman who had recovered from COVID-19. The sequenced sample was peripheral blood. This chain uses TRBV7-2 with TRBJ2-7; D ambiguous. The chain's CDR3 is CASSFDTRIYEQYF. As DNA, the CDR3 is TGTGCCAGCAGCTTCGACACAAGAATCTACGAGCAGTACTTC.